There are many counts of the clone carrying this TCR beta chain. Its specificity is unknown. The CDR3 contains 11 residues. Between the trimmed V and J ends, which lost 2 bases and 7 bases, there was a span of 7 bases. Germline values: CDR1 SGHNT, CDR2 YYREEE (reference sequence). Unique molecular identifiers were linked by the library to individual cDNA molecules. Per the original data handling: Per-sample TCR counts ranged from roughly 20,000 to 700,000, median roughly 96,000. TCRdb processed the RACE reads anew with MiXCR; each CDR3 protein has one entry. These V and J calls are TCRdb output, not the study's own analysis. The profile shows around 130,000 distinct CDR3 sequences, 8.5% to 9.5% of them singletons. The source of the sample is a study of human T cells and chemical hapten exposure. Study summary: The study traced per-sample TCR yield variation mainly to small differences in pooled library volumes. Findings and caveats of the study: The number of TCRs above 1 in 1000 frequency did not change after DPC sensitization.

This sample's time point: healthy volunteer bleed at 2 weeks. Unfractionated whole blood was the source of the extracted total RNA. This receptor was obtained from a male donor in good health. Some clones in this sample may be carry-over from other donors' samples. The sample comprised whole blood. The rearrangement links TRBV5-4 to TRBJ2-7; no clear D gene. In DNA, the CDR3 is TGTGCCAGCAGCTTTGAGAAGGAGCAGTACTTC. Protein: CASSFEKEQYF.